These T cell receptor beta chains were read from a single sample in a study of regulatory T cells in long-lasting Graves disease. TCRdb reprocessed the multiplex PCR reads with MiXCR, giving one entry per CDR3 protein. The table includes roughly 320,000 distinct CDR3 sequences, 16% detected once. The sample was also linked to a second study, of T cells in Graves' hyperthyroidism and ophthalmopathy.

The specimen comprised peripheral blood mononuclear cells (PBMCs), sampled at new diagnosis, from a patient treated with antithyroid drugs. These receptors were taken from a middle-aged man with Graves disease. Each CDR3 is given with its conserved first and last residue. A D gene is named only where the DNA matches it firmly. Some rows have no size entry. The others give once, few or many, or a class for an expanded clone.

abundance	d_gene	j_gene	v_gene	len	CDR3nt	CDR3aa
few	TRBD1	TRBJ2-2	TRBV5-1	15	TGCGCCAGCAGCTTGCCACAGGGGGCTGGCGGGGAGCTGTTTTTT	CASSLPQGAGGELFF
few	TRBD2	TRBJ2-3	TRBV5-1	18	TGCGCCAGCAGCTTTCGCCCCGTACTAGCGGGGGGCACAGATACGCAGTATTTT	CASSFRPVLAGGTDTQYF
many	.	TRBJ2-7	TRBV5-1	16	TGCGCCAGCAGCGGACAACCTGGCCAGGGTACCTACGAGCAGTACTTC	CASSGQPGQGTYEQYF
many	.	TRBJ1-1	TRBV2	11	TGTGCCAGCGGGGCAGAGTCTGAAGCTTTCTTT	CASGAESEAFF
many	.	TRBJ1-2	TRBV4-1	17	TGCGCCAGCAGCCAGGCGGGACAAATCCAACCAGGCTATGGCTACACCTTC	CASSQAGQIQPGYGYTF
.	TRBD1	TRBJ1-1	TRBV9	16	TGTGCCAGCAGCTCAACCCGAGGACAGGGGGCAGGTGAAGCTTTCTTT	CASSSTRGQGAGEAFF
.	TRBD1	TRBJ2-2	TRBV20-1	15	TGCAGTGCTAGAGATCGACAGGGTGGTATCGGGGAGCTGTTTTTT	CSARDRQGGIGELFF
.	TRBD2	TRBJ2-7	TRBV4-3	18	TGCGCCAGCAGCCAAGATGGTGGAGCGGGGGGGATCCTCCGCGAGCAGTACTTC	CASSQDGGAGGILREQYF
many	.	TRBJ1-5	TRBV14	16	TGTGCCAGCAGCTCCAAGCTGCGGGACTACAATCAGCCCCAGCATTTT	CASSSKLRDYNQPQHF
.	.	TRBJ2-4	TRBV7-8	14	TGTGCCAGCAGCTTAGCCGGGTCGAAAAACATTCAGTACTTC	CASSLAGSKNIQYF
few	.	TRBJ1-3	TRBV7-2	17	TGTGCCAGCAGCTTAAGGCCTAGGCTAAGCTCTGGAAACACCATATATTTT	CASSLRPRLSSGNTIYF
.	.	TRBJ2-1	TRBV4-1	16	TGCGCCAGCAGCCAAGCGATCTCTTTACCCAACAATGAGCAGTTCTTC	CASSQAISLPNNEQFF
many	TRBD1	TRBJ1-2	TRBV6-1	14	TGTGCCAGCAGTCCTAGGACAGGGAAAGATGGCTACACCTTC	CASSPRTGKDGYTF
.	TRBD2	TRBJ2-3	TRBV7-3	17	TGTGCCAGCGGCCGACAGAAACTAGCGGGGGGGCCTGGTACGCAGTATTTT	CASGRQKLAGGPGTQYF
.	.	TRBJ1-5	TRBV10-3	14	TGTGCCATCAGTGAGGGGGTCAGCAATCAGCCCCAGCATTTT	CAISEGVSNQPQHF
many	.	TRBJ2-2	TRBV28	16	TGTGCCAGCAGTCTAGGAACGCCTGCGAACACCGGGGAGCTGTTTTTT	CASSLGTPANTGELFF
.	TRBD2	TRBJ2-2	TRBV20-1	16	TGCAGTGCTTCCTCACTTAGCGGGGCCACCACCGGGGAGCTGTTTTTT	CSASSLSGATTGELFF
many	.	TRBJ1-1	TRBV7-9	17	TGTGCCAGGGGGCGGGTAGAAAAACAGGGCCCGAACACTGAAGCTTTCTTT	CARGRVEKQGPNTEAFF
many	TRBD1	TRBJ2-4	TRBV7-8	14	TGTGCCAGCAGCTACAGGGGAGCCGGGAACATTCAGTACTTC	CASSYRGAGNIQYF
many	.	TRBJ1-1	TRBV7-9	12	TGTGCCAGCAGCCCGGGGGACACTGAAGCTTTCTTT	CASSPGDTEAFF
many	.	TRBJ2-7	TRBV20-1	13	TGCAGTGCTAGAGAAACAAGATCCTACGAGCAGTACTTC	CSARETRSYEQYF
many	.	TRBJ2-7	TRBV20-1	14	TGCAGTGCTGGGGGACGGGTCCGGCGGGCCGAGCAGTACTTC	CSAGGRVRRAEQYF
many	.	TRBJ1-4	TRBV3-1	14	TGTGCCAGCAGCCAGACAGTAGGGAATGAAAAACTGTTTTTT	CASSQTVGNEKLFF
.	.	TRBJ2-1	TRBV28	11	TGTGCCAGCAGTCAGTCCTACGAGCAGTTCTTC	CASSQSYEQFF
few	TRBD2	TRBJ2-3	TRBV9	17	TGTGCCAGCAGCGTAGGAGTCAGCGGGGGGGCGTCAGATACGCAGTATTTT	CASSVGVSGGASDTQYF
few	TRBD1	TRBJ1-1	TRBV20-1	13	TGCAGTGCTAGACAGGGGGCGAGGACTGAAGCTTTCTTT	CSARQGARTEAFF
many	TRBD1	TRBJ1-2	TRBV28	16	TGTGCCAGCAGTTCCGACAGGGACCCCCTTGGCTATGGCTACACCTTC	CASSSDRDPLGYGYTF
.	.	TRBJ2-7	TRBV7-2	14	TGCGCCAGCAGCTGGCGCACGGAGTCCTACGAGCGGTACTTC	CASSWRTESYERYF
many	.	TRBJ2-2	TRBV12-3/TRBV12-4	17	TGTGCCAGCAGTGGGGCCAGAGAAATAACGAACACCGGGGAGCTGTTTTTT	CASSGAREITNTGELFF
many	.	TRBJ1-1	TRBV11-3	15	TGTGCCAGCAGCACTCGGACCGTGATGAACACTGAAGCTTTCTTT	CASSTRTVMNTEAFF
many	TRBD2	TRBJ2-5	TRBV7-3	15	TGTGCCAGCAGCTTAGCCGGACTAGAAGAAGAGACCCAGTACTTC	CASSLAGLEEETQYF
.	.	TRBJ1-4	TRBV5-1	16	TGCGCCAGCAGCTTGACCGGGGTTGCAACTAATGAAAAACTGTTTTTT	CASSLTGVATNEKLFF
many	.	TRBJ2-3	TRBV20-1	11	TGCAGTGCTACAGGGTCAGATACGCAGTATTTT	CSATGSDTQYF
many	TRBD2	TRBJ2-5	TRBV20-1	16	TGCAGTGCTAGAGGTTCTGCGGGGGGTGTGGGAGAGACCCAGTACTTC	CSARGSAGGVGETQYF
.	TRBD2	TRBJ2-3	TRBV11-2	20	TGTGCCAGCAGCTTAGATCAGGCATCGGGGACTACTCCCGCCACAGATACGCAGTATTTT	CASSLDQASGTTPATDTQYF
many	TRBD2	TRBJ2-1	TRBV19	14	TGTGCCAGCCGACTAGCGGGGGGGCCATCGGAGCAGTTCTTC	CASRLAGGPSEQFF
many	.	TRBJ2-2	TRBV12-3/TRBV12-4	19	TGTGCCAGCAGTTCTTTTGAGGTTTGGGGGACAACCTCCACCGGGGAGCTGTTTTTT	CASSSFEVWGTTSTGELFF
.	.	TRBJ2-7	TRBV5-1	14	TGCGCCAGCAGCTCCTTGACAGGTGGCTACGAGCAGTACTTC	CASSSLTGGYEQYF